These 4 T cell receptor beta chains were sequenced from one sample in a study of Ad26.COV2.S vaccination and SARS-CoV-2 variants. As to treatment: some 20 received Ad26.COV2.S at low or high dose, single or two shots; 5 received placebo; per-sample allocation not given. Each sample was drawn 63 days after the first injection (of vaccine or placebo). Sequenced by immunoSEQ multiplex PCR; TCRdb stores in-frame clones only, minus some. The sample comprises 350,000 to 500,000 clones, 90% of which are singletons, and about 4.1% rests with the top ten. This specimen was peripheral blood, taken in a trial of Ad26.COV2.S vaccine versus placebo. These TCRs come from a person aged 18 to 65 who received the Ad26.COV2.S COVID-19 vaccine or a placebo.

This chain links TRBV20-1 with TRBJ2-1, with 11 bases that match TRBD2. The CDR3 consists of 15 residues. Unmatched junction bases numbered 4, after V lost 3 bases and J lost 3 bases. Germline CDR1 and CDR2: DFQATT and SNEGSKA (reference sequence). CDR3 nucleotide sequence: TGCAGTGCTAGTGATGGGACTAGCGGCTACAATGAGCAGTTCTTC. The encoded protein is CSASDGTSGYNEQFF.

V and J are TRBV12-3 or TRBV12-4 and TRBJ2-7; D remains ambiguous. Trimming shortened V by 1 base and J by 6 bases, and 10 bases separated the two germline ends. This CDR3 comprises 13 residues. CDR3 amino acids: CASSLVLSGEQYF. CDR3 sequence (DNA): TGTGCCAGCAGTTTAGTCCTGTCCGGCGAGCAGTACTTC.

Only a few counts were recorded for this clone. CDR3 loop: CSLSGGTEAFF. The CDR3 DNA reads as TGCAGCCTCTCAGGGGGCACTGAAGCTTTCTTT. This chain connects TRBV20-1 to TRBJ1-1, with 7 bases fitting TRBD1. The germline V gene encodes CDR1 DFQATT and CDR2 SNEGSKA (reference sequence). This CDR3 region has 11 residues.

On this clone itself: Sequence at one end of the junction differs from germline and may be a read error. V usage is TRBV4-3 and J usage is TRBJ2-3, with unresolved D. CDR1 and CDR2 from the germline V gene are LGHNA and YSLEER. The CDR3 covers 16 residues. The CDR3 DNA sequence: TGCACCAGCAGCCAAGATAGGCACAGCCTCACAGATACGCAGTATTTT. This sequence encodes CTSSQDRHSLTDTQYF.